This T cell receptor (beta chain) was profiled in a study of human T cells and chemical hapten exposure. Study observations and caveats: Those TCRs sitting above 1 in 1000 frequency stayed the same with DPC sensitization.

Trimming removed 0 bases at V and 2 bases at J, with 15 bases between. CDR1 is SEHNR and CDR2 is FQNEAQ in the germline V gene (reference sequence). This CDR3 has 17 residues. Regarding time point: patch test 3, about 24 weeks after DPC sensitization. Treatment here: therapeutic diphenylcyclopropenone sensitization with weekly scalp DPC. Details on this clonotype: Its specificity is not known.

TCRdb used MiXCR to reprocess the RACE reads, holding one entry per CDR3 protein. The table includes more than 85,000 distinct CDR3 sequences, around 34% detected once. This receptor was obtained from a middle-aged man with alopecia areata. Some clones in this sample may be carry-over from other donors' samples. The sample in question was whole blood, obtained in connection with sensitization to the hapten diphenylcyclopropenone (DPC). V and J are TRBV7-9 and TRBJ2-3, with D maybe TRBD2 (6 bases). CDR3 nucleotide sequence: TGTGCCAGCAGCTTAGCGCGGAGGGACGATCTCACAGATACGCAGTATTTT. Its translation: CASSLARRDDLTDTQYF.